Here is one T cell receptor (beta chain) with its context. No antigen is known for it. The multiple sclerosis control group was made up of treatment-naive patients with stable or active relapsing-remitting disease. Negative isolation was used for CD8+ and CD4+ T cells, and FACS enrichment was applied to TEMRA cells. RNA was extracted with the RNeasy kit, and a quantity of roughly 0.45 to 1 ug was reverse transcribed using random hexamers. TCRdb re-called the immunoSEQ multiplex PCR reads through MiXCR, storing one row per CDR3 protein. The sample records about 200,000 distinct CDR3 sequences, around 95% being singletons. These data belong to a study of CD8 T cells in Susac syndrome. Study findings and constraints: That the number of individuals in its TCR sequencing and HLA analysis was relatively small was acknowledged by the study.

V lost 5 bases to trimming and J lost 0 bases, with 14 bases between them. This CDR3 region has 17 residues. Per germline, CDR1 SEHNR and CDR2 FQNEAQ (reference sequence). The sequence was collected from a human donor with multiple sclerosis. Sequenced: CD4+ T cells from PBMCs. The rearrangement uses TRBV7-9 and TRBJ2-6, with D perhaps TRBD1 (5 bases). The CDR3 DNA is TGTGCCAGCAGCCAAAGACAGACCAGCTCTGGGGCCAACGTCCTGACTTTC. It encodes CASSQRQTSSGANVLTF.